The 21 T cell receptor beta chains below were found in one sample sequenced in a study of blood T cells in healthy people across ages. A J-beta primer mix and a sample-barcoded 5' primer were used in a second PCR of about 6 to 12 cycles. TCRdb used MiXCR to reprocess the 5' RACE reads, holding one entry per CDR3 protein. In the table there are 1.5 million to 2 million distinct CDR3 sequences, approximately 28% of which are singletons. Sequenced material: blood. These receptors were taken from a young woman in good health.

This clonotype has more than one count but fewer than ten. The chain recombines TRBV6-2 or TRBV6-3 with TRBJ1-5; the D gene is possibly TRBD1 (5 bases). This CDR3 is built from 15 residues. The V end was cut by 2 bases, the J end by 3 bases, with 11 bases between. The germline CDR1 and CDR2 sequences are MNHEY and SVGEGT. The CDR3 DNA reads TGTGCCAGCAGTTACCGGACAACTTACAATCAGCCCCAGCATTTT. This gives the protein CASSYRTTYNQPQHF.

This clonotype has only a few counts. This chain uses TRBV5-1 with TRBJ2-5; D gene ambiguous. The tail of the sequence fits TRBJ2-7 better, so the J call may be wrong. Germline V lookup: CDR1 SGHRS, CDR2 YFSETQ. The CDR3 contains 15 residues. CDR3 protein: CASSLATADYYEQYF. CDR3 sequence (DNA): TGCGCCAGCAGCTTGGCCACAGCCGATTACTACGAGCAGTACTTC.

This clonotype was counted between two and nine times. The chain couples TRBV20-1 to TRBJ1-5, with D hard to call. The V and J ends lost 3 bases and 0 bases respectively, with 9 bases between them. CDR3 length equals 14 residues. From germline, CDR1 is DFQATT and CDR2 SNEGSKA (reference sequence). CDR3 sequence reads: CSASLGYSNQPQHF. The CDR3 DNA reads as TGCAGTGCTAGCCTGGGGTATAGCAATCAGCCCCAGCATTTT.

The gene calls are TRBV29-1 and TRBJ2-1; a possible D gene is TRBD1 (6 bases). The germline V and J ends were trimmed by 4 bases and 4 bases, with 14 bases remaining between them. Germline lookup yields CDR1 SQVTM and CDR2 ANQGSEA. The CDR3 runs to 14 residues. The DNA of the CDR3 is TGCAGCGTTGTTTCGGACAGCACTTACAATGAGCAGTTCTTC. Translating it yields CSVVSDSTYNEQFF.

A note on this clonotype: This may arise from a read error, as a much more abundant clone is one base away. The chain links TRBV24-1 to TRBJ2-7, with a possible D match to TRBD1 (6 bases). The CDR3 loop spans 16 amino acids. CDR1 and CDR2 (germline): KGHDR, SFDVKD. The germline V and J ends were trimmed by 4 bases and 2 bases, with 17 bases remaining between them. CDR3 bases: TGTGCCACCAGTGAGTATGCTTGGACAGAAGCCTACGAGCAGTACTTC. It specifies CATSEYAWTEAYEQYF.

The genes are TRBV13 and TRBJ2-7; 10 bases map to TRBD1. V trimming: 4 bases; J trimming: 5 bases; junction bases outside the gene matches: 5. The length of the CDR3 is 14 residues. Germline V gene data show CDR1 as PRHDT and CDR2 as FYEKMQ (reference sequence). The CDR3 region is CASSSTGGKNEQYF. DNA for the CDR3: TGTGCCAGCAGCTCGACAGGGGGCAAGAACGAGCAGTACTTC.

This clonotype was seen a handful of times. The chain uses TRBV5-1 and TRBJ2-5, with D perhaps TRBD1 (6 bases). The CDR3 contains 17 residues. From germline, CDR1 is SGHRS and CDR2 YFSETQ. V was pared by 0 bases and J by 2 bases, with 17 bases between. CDR3 bases: TGCGCCAGCAGCTTGGTAGGCTCCGCCAGGGGTCAAGAGACCCAGTACTTC. Its translation: CASSLVGSARGQETQYF.

This clonotype was detected ten times or more. The chain has TRBV6-5 and TRBJ2-7; D perhaps matches TRBD2 (6 bases). The V and J ends lost 5 bases and 3 bases respectively, with 11 bases between them. Germline V gene lookup returns CDR1 MNHEY and CDR2 SVGAGI. The CDR3 covers 13 residues. The CDR3 DNA is TGTGCCAGCAGTGTGCGGGGCCACTACGAGCAGTACTTC. Translation gives CASSVRGHYEQYF.

This clonotype was seen a handful of times. The rearrangement uses TRBV28 and TRBJ2-7; TRBD2 might be the D (5 bases). The germline gives CDR1 MDHEN, CDR2 SYDVKM. CDR3 length: 14 residues. Trimming cost V 5 bases and J 7 bases, with 18 bases left between them. This CDR3 is CASSVLPGNSEQYF. DNA of the CDR3: TGTGCCAGCAGTGTCCTTCCCGGGAACTCGGAGCAGTACTTC.

The chain is built from TRBV10-2 and TRBJ2-7; D remains unclear. Germline V CDR1 and CDR2: WSHSY, SAAADI. The V gene lost 0 bases and the J gene lost 0 bases, with 9 bases spanning the gap. The CDR3 is made up of 15 amino acids. CDR3 residues: CASSESWTRSYEQYF. The CDR3 DNA is TGCGCCAGCAGTGAGTCTTGGACCCGCTCCTACGAGCAGTACTTC.

This chain links TRBV6-2 or TRBV6-3 with TRBJ2-1; 9 bases map to TRBD2. This CDR3 contains 17 residues. CDR1 MNHEY and CDR2 SVGEGT come from the germline V gene. After removal of 8 bases from V and 0 bases from J, the junction contained 11 bases not matched to a gene. The CDR3 reads CASHGLAGRSSYNEQFF. The CDR3 DNA reads as TGTGCCAGCCATGGGCTAGCGGGAAGGAGCTCCTACAATGAGCAGTTCTTC.

The genes are TRBV12-3 or TRBV12-4 and TRBJ1-2; possible D gene TRBD1, 5 bases. The V gene lost 6 bases and the J gene lost 4 bases, with 21 bases spanning the gap. The CDR3 length is 16 residues. CDR3 DNA sequence: TGTGCCAGCAGGCCGGGGGGAGGACACCAGTTCTATGGCTACACCTTC. Its translation is CASRPGGGHQFYGYTF.

The rearrangement uses TRBV27 and TRBJ2-1; 10 bases match TRBD1. The CDR3 covers 16 residues. Per the germline V gene, CDR1 is MNHEY and CDR2 is SMNVEV (reference sequence). V shed 5 bases and J 7 bases; nucleotides not matched to a gene: 11. This CDR3 is CASSSWTGGFGNEQFF. CDR3 in DNA: TGTGCCAGCAGTAGCTGGACAGGGGGTTTCGGGAATGAGCAGTTCTTC.

The chain recombines TRBV12-3 or TRBV12-4 with TRBJ1-4, with 7 bases identical to TRBD1. The CDR3 consists of 16 residues. V trimming: 4 bases; J trimming: 2 bases; junction bases outside the gene matches: 7. The CDR3 is CASSSYGQATNEKLFF. The CDR3 nucleotides read TGTGCCAGCAGTTCCTATGGACAGGCGACTAATGAAAAACTGTTTTTT.

The V gene is TRBV12-3 or TRBV12-4, the J gene TRBJ2-6; maybe TRBD1 (6 bases). V was shortened by 2 bases and J by 4 bases, with 9 bases between the two germline ends. CDR3 length equals 15 residues. CDR3 in amino acids: CASSLRGYGANVLTF. CDR3 nucleotide sequence: TGTGCCAGCAGTTTAAGGGGGTACGGGGCCAACGTCCTGACTTTC.

This sequence joins TRBV28 and TRBJ2-1, with 7 nucleotides matching TRBD1. J lost 6 bases, V lost 5 bases, and 10 bases had no gene match. CDR3 length: 15 amino acids. The V gene's germline CDR1 is MDHEN and CDR2 SYDVKM. CDR3 in amino acids: CASSLPGQRGNEQFF. In DNA form, the CDR3 reads TGTGCCAGCAGTCTTCCGGGACAGAGGGGCAATGAGCAGTTCTTC.

This clonotype has a count of ten or more. The gene calls are TRBV12-3 or TRBV12-4 and TRBJ1-1; 8 bases are a match to TRBD1. V lost 5 bases to trimming and J lost 3 bases; unmatched junction nucleotides: 2. The CDR3 consists of 13 residues. The CDR3 DNA reads TGTGCCAGCAGTCAGGGGGCGCACACTGAAGCTTTCTTT. As protein: CASSQGAHTEAFF.

This clonotype was detected many times. The chain employs TRBV7-9 and TRBJ2-4; D unresolved. CDR1 SEHNR and CDR2 FQNEAQ come from the germline V gene (reference sequence). With 4 bases removed from V and 2 bases from J, the gap between germline ends came to 15 bases. The CDR3 runs 16 residues. CDR3 loop: CASSSWLDGSKNIQYF. In nucleotides, the CDR3 is TGTGCCAGCAGCTCTTGGCTCGACGGGTCCAAAAACATTCAGTACTTC.

This clonotype was seen only a few times. This chain links TRBV7-3 with TRBJ2-1, with TRBD2 matching over 9 bases. The CDR3 runs to 15 residues. CDR1 and CDR2 (germline): SGHTA, FQGTGA. J was trimmed by 9 bases and V by 3 bases; bases with no gene match: 9. CDR3 protein: CASSLSLSGGSEQFF. The CDR3 DNA is TGTGCCAGCAGCTTGAGTCTTAGCGGGGGAAGTGAGCAGTTCTTC.

The rearrangement joins TRBV5-6 to TRBJ1-2; D unclear. V was shortened by 0 bases and J by 7 bases, with 16 bases between the two germline ends. The germline V gene encodes CDR1 SGHDT and CDR2 YYEEEE. The CDR3 runs to 15 residues. The CDR3 bases are TGTGCCAGCAGCTTGGGCTTTTGGGAAGAGGCTGGCTACACCTTC. Protein sequence: CASSLGFWEEAGYTF.

The genes are TRBV6-2 or TRBV6-3 and TRBJ1-1; maybe TRBD1 (5 bases). Trimming removed 2 bases from V and 4 bases from J, with 11 bases in between. The germline V gene encodes CDR1 MNHEY and CDR2 SVGEGT. The length of the CDR3 is 14 residues. DNA of the CDR3: TGTGCCAGCAGTTACCCGGACATTCCCACTGAAGCTTTCTTT. Translating gives CASSYPDIPTEAFF.